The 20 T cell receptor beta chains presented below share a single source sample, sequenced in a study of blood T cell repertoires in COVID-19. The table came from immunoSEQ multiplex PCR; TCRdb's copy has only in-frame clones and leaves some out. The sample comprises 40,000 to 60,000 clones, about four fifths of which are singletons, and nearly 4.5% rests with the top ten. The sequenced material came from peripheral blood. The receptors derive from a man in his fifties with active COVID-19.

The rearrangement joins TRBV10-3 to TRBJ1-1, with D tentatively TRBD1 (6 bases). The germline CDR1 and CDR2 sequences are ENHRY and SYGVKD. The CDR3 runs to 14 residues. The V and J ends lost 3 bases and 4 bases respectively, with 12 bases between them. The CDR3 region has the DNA TGTGCCATCAGTGAAGATAAAGGGGGCACTGAAGCTTTCTTT. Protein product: CAISEDKGGTEAFF.

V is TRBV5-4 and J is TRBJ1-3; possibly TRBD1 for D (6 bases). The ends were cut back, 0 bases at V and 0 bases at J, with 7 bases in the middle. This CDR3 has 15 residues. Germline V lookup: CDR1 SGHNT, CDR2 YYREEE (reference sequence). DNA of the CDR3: TGTGCCAGCAGCTTGGACAGGGCCTCTGGAAACACCATATATTTT. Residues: CASSLDRASGNTIYF.

CDR3 residues: CASSSTTDYGYTF. The CDR3, as DNA: TGTGCCAGCAGTTCTACGACAGACTATGGCTACACCTTC. The chain employs TRBV12-3 or TRBV12-4 and TRBJ1-2; TRBD1 might be the D (5 bases). V gave up 4 bases and J gave up 3 bases, with 9 bases separating them. This CDR3 is 13 amino acids long.

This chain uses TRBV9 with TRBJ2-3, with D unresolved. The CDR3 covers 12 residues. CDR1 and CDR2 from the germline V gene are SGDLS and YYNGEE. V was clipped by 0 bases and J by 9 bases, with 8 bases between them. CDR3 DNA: TGTGCCAGCAGCGTAGACCCTATAACGCAGTATTTT. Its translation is CASSVDPITQYF. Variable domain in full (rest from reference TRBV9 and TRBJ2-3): DSGVTQTPKHLITATGQRVTLRCSPRSGDLSVYWYQQSLDQGLQFLIQYYNGEERAKGNILERFSAQQFPDLHSELNLSSLELGDSALYFCASSVDPITQYFGPGTRLTVL.

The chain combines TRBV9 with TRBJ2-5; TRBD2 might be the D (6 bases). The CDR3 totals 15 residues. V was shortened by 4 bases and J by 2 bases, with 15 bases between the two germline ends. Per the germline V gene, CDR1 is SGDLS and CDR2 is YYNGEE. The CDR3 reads CASSPSGVRQETQYF. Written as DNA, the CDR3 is TGTGCCAGCAGCCCTTCGGGAGTTAGGCAAGAGACCCAGTACTTC.

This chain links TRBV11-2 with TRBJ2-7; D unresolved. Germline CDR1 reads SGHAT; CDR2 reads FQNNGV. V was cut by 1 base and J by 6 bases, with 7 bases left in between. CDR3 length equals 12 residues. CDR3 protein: CASSLVTGEQYF. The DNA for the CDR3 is TGTGCCAGCAGCTTAGTAACGGGCGAGCAGTACTTC.

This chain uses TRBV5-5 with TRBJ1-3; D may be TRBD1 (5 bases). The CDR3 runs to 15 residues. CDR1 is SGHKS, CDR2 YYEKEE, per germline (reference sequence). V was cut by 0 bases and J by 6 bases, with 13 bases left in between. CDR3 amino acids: CASSLEGRLENTIYF. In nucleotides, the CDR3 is TGTGCCAGCAGCTTGGAGGGGCGCCTGGAAAACACCATATATTTT.

The CDR3 DNA sequence: TGCGCCAGCAGCCAAGTGGGGGGCTCCTACGAGCAGTACTTC. Protein sequence: CASSQVGGSYEQYF. This sequence joins TRBV4-1 and TRBJ2-7, with a tentative D call TRBD2 (6 bases). Germline loops: CDR1 MGHRA, CDR2 YSYEKL. Trimming removed 1 base at V and 0 bases at J, with 7 bases between. The CDR3 extends over 14 amino acids.

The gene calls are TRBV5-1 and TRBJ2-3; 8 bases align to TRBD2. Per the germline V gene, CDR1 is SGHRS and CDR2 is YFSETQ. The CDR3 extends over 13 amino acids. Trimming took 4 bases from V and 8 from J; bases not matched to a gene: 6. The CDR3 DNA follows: TGCGCCAGCAGCCTGGGACTAGATGGTACGCAGTATTTT. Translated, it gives CASSLGLDGTQYF.

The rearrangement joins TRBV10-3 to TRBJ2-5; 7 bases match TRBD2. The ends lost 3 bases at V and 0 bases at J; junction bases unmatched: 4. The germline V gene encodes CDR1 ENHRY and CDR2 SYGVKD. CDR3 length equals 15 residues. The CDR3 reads CAISDGTMYQETQYF. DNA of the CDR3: TGTGCCATCAGTGATGGGACTATGTACCAAGAGACCCAGTACTTC.

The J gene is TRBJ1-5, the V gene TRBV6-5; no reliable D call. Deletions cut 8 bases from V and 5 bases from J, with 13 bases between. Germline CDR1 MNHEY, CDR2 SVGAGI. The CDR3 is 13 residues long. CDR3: CASVRGVDQPQHF. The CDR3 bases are TGTGCCAGCGTCCGGGGAGTCGATCAGCCCCAGCATTTT.

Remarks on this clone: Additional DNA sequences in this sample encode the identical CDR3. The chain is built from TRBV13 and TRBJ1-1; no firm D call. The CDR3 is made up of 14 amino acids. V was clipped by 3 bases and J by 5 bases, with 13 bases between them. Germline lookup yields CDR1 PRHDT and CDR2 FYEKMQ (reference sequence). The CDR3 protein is CASSLGRAGTEAFF. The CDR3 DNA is TGTGCCAGCAGCTTGGGTAGGGCGGGGACTGAAGCTTTCTTT.

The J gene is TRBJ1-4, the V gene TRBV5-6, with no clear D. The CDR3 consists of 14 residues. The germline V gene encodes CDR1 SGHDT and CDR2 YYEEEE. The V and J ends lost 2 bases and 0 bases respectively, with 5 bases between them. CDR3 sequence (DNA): TGTGCCAGCAGCTTCATTGCAACTAATGAAAAACTGTTTTTT. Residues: CASSFIATNEKLFF.

The CDR3 DNA reads as TGTGCCAGCACCCCTGGGTATTTGGGCACTAATGAAAAACTGTTTTTT. Protein product: CASTPGYLGTNEKLFF. The chain links TRBV5-5 to TRBJ1-4; D uncertain. Germline CDR1 reads SGHKS; CDR2 reads YYEKEE (reference sequence). CDR3 length equals 16 residues. Trimming pared 6 bases from V and 2 bases from J, leaving 17 bases between.

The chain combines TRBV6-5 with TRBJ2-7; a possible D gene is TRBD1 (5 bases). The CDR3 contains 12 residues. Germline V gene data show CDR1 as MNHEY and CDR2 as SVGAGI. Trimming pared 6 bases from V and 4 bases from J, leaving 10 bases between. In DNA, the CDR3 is TGTGCCAGCAGGAGGACACAATACGAGCAGTACTTC. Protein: CASRRTQYEQYF.

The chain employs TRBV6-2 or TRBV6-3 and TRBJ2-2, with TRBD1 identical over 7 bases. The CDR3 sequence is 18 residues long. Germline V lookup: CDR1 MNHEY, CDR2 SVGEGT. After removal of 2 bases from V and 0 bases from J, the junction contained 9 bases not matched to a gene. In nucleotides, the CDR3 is TGTGCCAGCAGTTACCAGAGCTGGGACAGAGCGAACACCGGGGAGCTGTTTTTT. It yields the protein CASSYQSWDRANTGELFF.

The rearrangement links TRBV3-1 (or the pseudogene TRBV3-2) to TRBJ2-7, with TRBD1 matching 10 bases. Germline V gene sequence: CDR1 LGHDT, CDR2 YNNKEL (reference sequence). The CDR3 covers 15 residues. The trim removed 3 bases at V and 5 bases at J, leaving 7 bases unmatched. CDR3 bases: TGTGCCAGCAGCCAGCCCGGGACAGGGGTGAACGAGCAGTACTTC. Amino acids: CASSQPGTGVNEQYF.

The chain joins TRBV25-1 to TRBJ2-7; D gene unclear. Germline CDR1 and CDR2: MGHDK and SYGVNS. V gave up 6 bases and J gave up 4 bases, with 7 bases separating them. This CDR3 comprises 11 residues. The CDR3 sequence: CASSVIYEQYF. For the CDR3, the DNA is TGTGCCAGCAGCGTTATTTACGAGCAGTACTTC.

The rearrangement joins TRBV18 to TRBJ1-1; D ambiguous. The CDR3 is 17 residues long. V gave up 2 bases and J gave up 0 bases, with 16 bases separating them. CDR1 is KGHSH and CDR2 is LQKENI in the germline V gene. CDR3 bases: TGTGCCAGCTCACCATCAGACATCGCCTCAATGAACACTGAAGCTTTCTTT. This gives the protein CASSPSDIASMNTEAFF.

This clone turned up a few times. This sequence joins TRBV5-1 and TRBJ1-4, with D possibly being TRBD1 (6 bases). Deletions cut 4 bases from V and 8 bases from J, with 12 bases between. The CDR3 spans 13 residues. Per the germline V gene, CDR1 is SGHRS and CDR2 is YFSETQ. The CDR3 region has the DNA TGCGCCAGCAGCGCGACAGGAAACGAAAAACTGTTTTTT. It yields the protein CASSATGNEKLFF.